This T cell receptor beta chain was obtained from a study of monozygotic twins with inflammatory bowel disease. UMIs with a 6-nucleotide sample barcode were added by template switching. TCRdb reprocessed the 5' RACE reads and keeps a single row for each CDR3 protein, giving no DNA. The sample has nearly 450,000 distinct CDR3 sequences, and its top ten clones hold 2.4%. CDR1 and CDR2 from the germline V gene are SGHDT and YYEEEE. The CDR3 consists of 12 residues. The sequenced material came from blood. This chain connects TRBV5-6 to TRBJ1-2. This receptor was obtained from a human donor with ulcerative colitis or Crohn's disease, or a healthy co-twin of an affected twin (not recorded which). The chain's CDR3 is CASSTEVYGYTF.